A single sample is the source of the 30 T cell receptor beta chains below, sequenced in a study of blood T cell repertoires in COVID-19. TCRdb's copy holds only in-frame clones and misses some; the assay was immunoSEQ multiplex PCR. The repertoire holds around 130,000 clones, with 75% to 90% as singletons. The sequenced material came from peripheral blood. These receptors came from a man between 65 and 85 years old with active or convalescent COVID-19.

V is TRBV6-5 and J is TRBJ2-6, with D possibly matching TRBD2 (6 bases). The germline V and J ends were trimmed by 7 bases and 0 bases, with 10 bases remaining between them. The CDR3 contains 15 residues. Germline V gives CDR1 MNHEY, CDR2 SVGAGI. In nucleotides, the CDR3 is TGTGCCAGCACCAAAGCGGGCTCTGGGGCCAACGTCCTGACTTTC. Its translation: CASTKAGSGANVLTF.

The chain couples TRBV29-1 to TRBJ2-7; tentative D call: TRBD1 (5 bases). CDR1 SQVTM and CDR2 ANQGSEA come from the germline V gene. V dropped 6 bases and J dropped 3 bases, with 9 bases sitting between them. The CDR3 totals 11 residues. The CDR3 DNA reads TGCAGCGTGAACCAGGGCTACGAGCAGTACTTC. Its protein is CSVNQGYEQYF.

The V call is TRBV7-9, the J call TRBJ2-1; TRBD1 aligns across 8 bases. V lost 8 bases, J lost 6 bases, and 6 bases stayed unmatched. This CDR3 region has 13 residues. Germline V lookup: CDR1 SEHNR, CDR2 FQNEAQ (reference sequence). The CDR3 sequence is CASGQGAINEQFF. CDR3 DNA: TGTGCCAGCGGGCAGGGGGCTATCAATGAGCAGTTCTTC.

The rearrangement joins TRBV7-9 to TRBJ1-1; D is unresolved. Germline CDR1 and CDR2: SEHNR and FQNEAQ (reference sequence). Trimming shortened V by 0 bases and J by 8 bases, and 10 bases separated the two germline ends. CDR3 length: 13 amino acids. The DNA of the CDR3 is TGTGCCAGCAGCTTAGCTTCGACAATCGAAGCTTTCTTT. Its translation is CASSLASTIEAFF.

The genes are TRBV7-2 and TRBJ1-5; possibly TRBD1 for D (6 bases). The CDR3 extends over 13 amino acids. CDR1 is SGHTA, CDR2 FQGNSA, per germline. V was cut by 7 bases and J by 4 bases, with 11 bases left in between. CDR3 sequence: CASNDRPNQPQHF. In DNA, the CDR3 is TGTGCCAGCAACGACAGGCCGAATCAGCCCCAGCATTTT.

This chain's CDR3 is CSASYRGLAHEQYF. CDR3 bases: TGCAGTGCTAGTTATCGGGGACTAGCCCACGAGCAGTACTTC. The gene calls are TRBV20-1 and TRBJ2-7, with 9 positions matching TRBD2. The germline gives CDR1 DFQATT, CDR2 SNEGSKA (reference sequence). The CDR3 has 14 amino acids. Unmatched junction bases numbered 8, after V lost 3 bases and J lost 5 bases.

The gene calls are TRBV7-3 and TRBJ1-1; 8 nucleotides line up with TRBD1. The CDR3 spans 14 residues. V lost 2 bases to trimming and J lost 1 base; unmatched junction nucleotides: 0. Germline-derived CDR1 and CDR2 are SGHTA and FQGTGA. CDR3 nucleotide sequence: TGTGCCAGCAGCTTAGGACAGGGGAACACTGAAGCTTTCTTT. This translates into CASSLGQGNTEAFF.

This clone has a single count. The chain is built from TRBV29-1 and TRBJ2-3, with TRBD2 matching over 9 bases. Trimming cost V 6 bases and J 3 bases; bases outside gene matches: 10. Germline lookup yields CDR1 SQVTM and CDR2 ANQGSEA. The CDR3 runs to 15 residues. Written as DNA, the CDR3 is TGCAGCGTCCCCTCAGCGGGAGGAGGTACAGATACGCAGTATTTT. This encodes CSVPSAGGGTDTQYF.

This clone was detected once. The J gene is TRBJ1-5, the V gene TRBV19; maybe TRBD1 (6 bases). This CDR3 region has 14 residues. Trimming stripped 4 bases from V and 4 bases from J, with 11 bases between. Germline V lookup: CDR1 LNHDA, CDR2 SQIVND (reference sequence). CDR3 amino acids: CASSTNDRNQPQHF. Written as DNA, the CDR3 is TGTGCCAGTAGTACCAACGACAGGAATCAGCCCCAGCATTTT.

The chain combines TRBV5-1 with TRBJ2-3; TRBD2 agrees at 14 bases. With 1 base clipped from V and 4 bases from J, the junction kept 8 bases outside the gene matches. Per germline, CDR1 SGHRS and CDR2 YFSETQ. The CDR3 totals 18 residues. CDR3 nucleotides: TGCGCCAGCAGCTTGTTGGGACTAGCGGGAGTTAGGGCAGATACGCAGTATTTT. Its protein product is CASSLLGLAGVRADTQYF.

The V gene is TRBV5-1, the J gene TRBJ1-5; 9 nucleotides match TRBD1. Germline trimming cut 4 bases from V and 1 base from J; bases unmatched to any gene: 3. The CDR3 extends over 15 amino acids. Germline loops: CDR1 SGHRS, CDR2 YFSETQ. The chain's CDR3 is CASSLQGASNQPQHF. The CDR3 DNA reads as TGCGCCAGCAGCCTACAGGGGGCGAGCAATCAGCCCCAGCATTTT.

The chain employs TRBV27 and TRBJ1-5; D is perhaps TRBD1 (5 bases). Trimming removed 5 bases from V and 0 bases from J, with 17 bases in between. CDR3 length: 17 amino acids. Germline-derived CDR1 and CDR2 are MNHEY and SMNVEV (reference sequence). This chain's CDR3 is CASSVKWGGTSNQPQHF. The CDR3 DNA follows: TGTGCCAGCAGTGTCAAGTGGGGGGGGACTAGCAATCAGCCCCAGCATTTT.

The genes are TRBV6-5 and TRBJ1-1; 9 positions agree with TRBD1. With V trimmed by 6 bases and J by 4 bases, 9 bases remained unmatched. Germline CDR1 reads MNHEY; CDR2 reads SVGAGI. The CDR3 runs 15 residues. The CDR3 DNA reads TGTGCCAGCAGCTCCGACAGGGGGACAAGCACTGAAGCTTTCTTT. Its protein product is CASSSDRGTSTEAFF.

The chain has TRBV20-1 and TRBJ1-1; 9 positions agree with TRBD1. The V gene's germline CDR1 is DFQATT and CDR2 SNEGSKA (reference sequence). The CDR3 spans 11 residues. The junction had 5 bases not matched to a gene; V was cut back by 5 bases and J by 10 bases. The CDR3 sequence is CSAPGQGRAFF. Written as DNA, the CDR3 is TGCAGTGCTCCGGGACAGGGAAGAGCTTTCTTT.

This clone has only one observation. The chain carries TRBV5-1 and TRBJ2-3, with unresolved D. The ends were cut back, 0 bases at V and 2 bases at J, with 10 bases in the middle. Germline loops: CDR1 SGHRS, CDR2 YFSETQ. This CDR3 has 15 amino acids. CDR3 region: CASSLAPAYTDTQYF. The DNA of the CDR3 is TGCGCCAGCAGCTTGGCCCCCGCCTACACAGATACGCAGTATTTT.

This clone has a single count. This sequence joins TRBV7-9 and TRBJ1-1; TRBD1 agrees at 7 bases. The CDR3 totals 15 residues. V lost 5 bases to trimming and J lost 4 bases; unmatched junction nucleotides: 10. Germline CDR1 SEHNR, CDR2 FQNEAQ (reference sequence). The CDR3 is CASSDTDRALTEAFF. The CDR3 DNA reads as TGTGCCAGCAGCGACACCGACAGGGCCCTCACTGAAGCTTTCTTT.

The rearrangement joins TRBV10-3 to TRBJ1-4, with D uncertain. CDR3 size: 13 residues. Germline V gene sequence: CDR1 ENHRY, CDR2 SYGVKD. Trimming took 1 base from V and 8 from J, leaving 8 bases between them. The CDR3 here is CAISEWEGEKLFF. The CDR3 coding sequence is TGTGCCATCAGTGAGTGGGAGGGAGAAAAACTGTTTTTT.

The chain employs TRBV18 and TRBJ2-7, with 13 positions matching TRBD2. The V and J ends lost 4 bases and 3 bases, in that order; junction bases with no gene match: 3. Germline CDR1 KGHSH, CDR2 LQKENI. This CDR3 spans 15 amino acids. This chain's CDR3 is CASSLGLAGDYEQYF. In DNA, the CDR3 is TGTGCCAGCTCACTAGGACTAGCGGGAGACTACGAGCAGTACTTC. The complete variable domain, with remaining parts taken from reference TRBV18 and TRBJ2-7, reads NAGVMQNPRHLVRRRGQEARLRCSPMKGHSHVYWYRQLPEEGLKFMVYLQKENIIDESGMPKERFSAEFPKEGPSILRIQQVVRGDSAAYFCASSLGLAGDYEQYFGPGTRLTVT.

The chain uses TRBV27 and TRBJ2-7; D gene uncertain. Germline V gene data show CDR1 as MNHEY and CDR2 as SMNVEV (reference sequence). This CDR3 is built from 9 residues. V lost 11 bases and J 3 bases, leaving 5 bases between the germline ends. The CDR3 nucleotides are TGTGCCCGCGGCTACGAGCAGTACTTC. Protein: CARGYEQYF.

The genes are TRBV19 and TRBJ1-1, with TRBD1 identical over 9 bases. V shed 3 bases, J shed 3 bases, and the junction held 2 bases outside the gene matches. CDR3 length: 14 residues. Germline lookup yields CDR1 LNHDA and CDR2 SQIVND (reference sequence). The CDR3 region has the DNA TGTGCCAGTAGTATCCGGGACAGGGACACTGAAGCTTTCTTT. Amino acid sequence: CASSIRDRDTEAFF. Looking up the rest from reference TRBV19 and TRBJ1-1 gives the full variable domain: DGGITQSPKYLFRKEGQNVTLSCEQNLNHDAMYWYRQDPGQGLRLIYYSQIVNDFQKGDIAEGYSVSREKKESFPLTVTSAQKNPTAFYLCASSIRDRDTEAFFGQGTRLTVV.

This sequence joins TRBV7-6 and TRBJ1-2, with 8 bases matching TRBD1. The CDR3 has 15 amino acids. Germline-derived CDR1 and CDR2 are SGHVS and FNYEAQ. V trimming: 0 bases; J trimming: 8 bases; junction bases outside the gene matches: 8. CDR3 nucleotides: TGTGCCAGCAGCTTAGCTGGGGGGACAGGCGGAGGCTACACCTTC. Encoded protein: CASSLAGGTGGGYTF.

The chain is built from TRBV2 and TRBJ1-5, with 7 positions matching TRBD1. J lost 2 bases, V lost 8 bases, and 9 bases had no gene match. Germline V gives CDR1 SNHLY, CDR2 FYNNEI. This CDR3 comprises 15 residues. The CDR3 DNA reads TGTGCCAGCTCCCTCTTTGGACAGGGCAATCAGCCCCAGCATTTT. Translating gives CASSLFGQGNQPQHF.

This clone has a single count. Germline is not matched at one junction end, which may reflect a read error. The chain employs TRBV7-7 and TRBJ1-4; 7 bases match TRBD1. This CDR3 spans 15 amino acids. The germline gives CDR1 SSHAT, CDR2 FNYEAQ (reference sequence). CDR3 sequence: CASSLGAGGREKLFF. The CDR3 nucleotides read TGTGCTAGCAGCTTAGGTGCAGGGGGGCGTGAAAAACTGTTTTTT.

V usage is TRBV27 and J usage is TRBJ1-5; 9 nucleotides line up with TRBD1. J was trimmed by 3 bases and V by 10 bases; bases with no gene match: 7. The CDR3 has 14 amino acids. Per germline, CDR1 MNHEY and CDR2 SMNVEV (reference sequence). The CDR3 region is CATSGQGNNQPQHF. The DNA of the CDR3 is TGTGCCACCTCGGGACAGGGTAACAATCAGCCCCAGCATTTT.

The chain carries TRBV7-9 and TRBJ1-3; D unresolved. This CDR3 has 15 residues. The V gene lost 5 bases and the J gene lost 2 bases, with 13 bases spanning the gap. The V gene's germline CDR1 is SEHNR and CDR2 FQNEAQ (reference sequence). CDR3 amino acids: CASSILRGAGNTIYF. The DNA of the CDR3 is TGTGCCAGCAGCATCTTACGGGGAGCTGGAAACACCATATATTTT.

The chain recombines TRBV15 with TRBJ2-7; D is uncertain. CDR3 length equals 14 residues. With 0 bases removed from V and 4 bases from J, the gap between germline ends came to 10 bases. From germline, CDR1 is LNHNV and CDR2 YYDKDF (reference sequence). In DNA, the CDR3 is TGTGCCACCAGCAGAGAGGCAGGCACTTACGAGCAGTACTTC. Encoded protein: CATSREAGTYEQYF.

V and J are TRBV28 and TRBJ2-7; 8 bases map to TRBD1. Germline CDR1 and CDR2: MDHEN and SYDVKM. Losses at the gene ends were 8 bases for V and 3 bases for J; bases not matched to a gene: 9. The CDR3 extends over 14 amino acids. The chain's CDR3 is CASSDRANNYEQYF. CDR3 nucleotide sequence: TGTGCCAGCTCGGACAGGGCGAATAACTACGAGCAGTACTTC.

The chain joins TRBV7-2 to TRBJ1-1; D remains unclear. Germline CDR1 SGHTA, CDR2 FQGNSA. Trimming shortened V by 1 base and J by 1 base, and 10 bases separated the two germline ends. The CDR3 contains 15 residues. In DNA, the CDR3 is TGTGCCAGCAGCTTAGTGACGGCAGGGAACACTGAAGCTTTCTTT. It yields the protein CASSLVTAGNTEAFF.

This chain joins TRBV6-5 and TRBJ1-1, with a tentative D call TRBD1 (5 bases). The CDR3 sequence is 14 residues long. CDR1 MNHEY and CDR2 SVGAGI come from the germline V gene. Trimming removed 3 bases at V and 5 bases at J, with 13 bases between. The CDR3 sequence is CASSYGRVKTEAFF. The CDR3 nucleotides read TGTGCCAGCAGTTATGGCAGGGTAAAGACTGAAGCTTTCTTT.

V gene TRBV30 combines with J gene TRBJ2-7; a weak D match, TRBD1 (5 bases). The germline CDR1 and CDR2 sequences are GTSNPN and SVGIG (reference sequence). Deletions cut 0 bases from V and 1 base from J, with 10 bases between. The CDR3 is 14 residues long. The CDR3 DNA follows: TGTGCCTGGAGTGTTAGGGGCGGTTCCTACGAGCAGTACTTC. Its translation: CAWSVRGGSYEQYF.